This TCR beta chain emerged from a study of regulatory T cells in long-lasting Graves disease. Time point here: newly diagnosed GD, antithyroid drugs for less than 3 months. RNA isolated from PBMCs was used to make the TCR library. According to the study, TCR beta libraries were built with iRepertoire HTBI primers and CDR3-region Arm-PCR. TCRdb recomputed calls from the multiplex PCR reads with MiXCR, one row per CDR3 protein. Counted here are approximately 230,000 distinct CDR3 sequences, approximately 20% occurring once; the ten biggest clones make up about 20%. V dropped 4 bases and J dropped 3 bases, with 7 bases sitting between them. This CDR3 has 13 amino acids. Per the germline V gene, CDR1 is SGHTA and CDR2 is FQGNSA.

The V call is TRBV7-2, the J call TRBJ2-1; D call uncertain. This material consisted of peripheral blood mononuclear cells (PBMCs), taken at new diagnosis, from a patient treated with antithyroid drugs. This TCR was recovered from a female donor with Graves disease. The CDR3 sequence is CASSSRLYNEQFF. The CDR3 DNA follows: TGTGCCAGCAGCTCGCGGCTCTACAATGAGCAGTTCTTC.